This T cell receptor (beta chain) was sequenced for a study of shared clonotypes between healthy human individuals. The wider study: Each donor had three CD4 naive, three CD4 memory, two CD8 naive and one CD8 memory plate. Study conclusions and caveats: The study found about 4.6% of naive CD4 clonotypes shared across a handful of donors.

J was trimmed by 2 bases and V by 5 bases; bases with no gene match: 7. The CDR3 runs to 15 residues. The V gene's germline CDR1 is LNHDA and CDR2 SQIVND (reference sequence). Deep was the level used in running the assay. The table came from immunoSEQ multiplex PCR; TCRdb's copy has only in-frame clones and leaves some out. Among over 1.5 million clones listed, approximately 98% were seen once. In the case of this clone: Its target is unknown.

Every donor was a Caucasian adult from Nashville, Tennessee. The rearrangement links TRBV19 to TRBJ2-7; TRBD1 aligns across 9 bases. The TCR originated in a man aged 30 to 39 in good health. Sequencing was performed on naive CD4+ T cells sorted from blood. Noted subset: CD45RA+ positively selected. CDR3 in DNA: TGTGCCAGTAGTCTTTCGGGACAGGGTACCTACGAGCAGTACTTC. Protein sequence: CASSLSGQGTYEQYF. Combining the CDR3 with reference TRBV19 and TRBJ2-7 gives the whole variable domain DGGITQSPKYLFRKEGQNVTLSCEQNLNHDAMYWYRQDPGQGLRLIYYSQIVNDFQKGDIAEGYSVSREKKESFPLTVTSAQKNPTAFYLCASSLSGQGTYEQYFGPGTRLTVT.